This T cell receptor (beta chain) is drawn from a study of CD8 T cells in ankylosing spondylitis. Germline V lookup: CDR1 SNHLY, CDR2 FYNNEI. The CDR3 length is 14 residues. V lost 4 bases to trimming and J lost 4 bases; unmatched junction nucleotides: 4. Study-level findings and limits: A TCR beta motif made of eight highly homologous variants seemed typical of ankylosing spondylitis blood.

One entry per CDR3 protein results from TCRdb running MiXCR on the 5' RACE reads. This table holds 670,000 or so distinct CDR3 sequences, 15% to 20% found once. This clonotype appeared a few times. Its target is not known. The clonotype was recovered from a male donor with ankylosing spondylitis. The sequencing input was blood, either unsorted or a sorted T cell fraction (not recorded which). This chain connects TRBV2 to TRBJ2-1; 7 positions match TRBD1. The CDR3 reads CASSGSGGYNEQFF. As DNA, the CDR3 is TGTGCCAGCAGTGGCTCAGGGGGTTACAATGAGCAGTTCTTC.